Shown below are 25 T cell receptor beta chains from a single sample sequenced in a study of blood T cell repertoires in COVID-19. Method: immunoSEQ multiplex PCR; TCRdb's copy keeps in-frame clones and lacks some. Of 90,000 to 120,000 clones in the sample, about 83% were seen once. Sequences were obtained from peripheral blood. The receptors stem from a woman in her 70s with acute or convalescent COVID-19.

The J gene is TRBJ1-1, the V gene TRBV5-1; 7 bases are shared with TRBD1. The CDR3 totals 15 residues. Germline CDR1 SGHRS, CDR2 YFSETQ. V lost 3 bases and J lost 7; bases outside the gene matches: 12. DNA for the CDR3: TGCGCCAGCAGCTGGGGGACAGTTCAGAAGGGTGAAGCTTTCTTT. Its translation is CASSWGTVQKGEAFF.

The V and J genes are TRBV19 and TRBJ1-4; maybe TRBD1 (6 bases). V lost 5 bases and J 2 bases, leaving 15 bases between the germline ends. Germline V gene sequence: CDR1 LNHDA, CDR2 SQIVND (reference sequence). The CDR3 spans 16 residues. CDR3 bases: TGTGCCAGTAGTCCCTCCACAGGGTTGACTAATGAAAAACTGTTTTTT. It encodes CASSPSTGLTNEKLFF.

This sequence joins TRBV7-8 and TRBJ2-7; no firm D call. Looked up from germline, CDR1 is SGHVS and CDR2 is FQNEAQ. Trimming cost V 4 bases and J 6 bases, with 10 bases left between them. CDR3 size: 12 residues. The CDR3 DNA reads TGTGCCAGCAGCTCACAGTTGGGCGAGCAGTACTTC. Translated, it gives CASSSQLGEQYF.

The genes are TRBV21-1 and TRBJ2-7; TRBD2, the D gene given by the table, was not confirmed from the DNA. TRBV21-1 corresponds to a pseudogene. This CDR3 contains 15 residues. As DNA, the CDR3 is TGTGCCAGCAGCCCAGCGGGGAGAGAGTCCTACGAGCAGTACGTC. Its translation: CASSPAGRESYEQYV.

This chain joins TRBV28 and TRBJ1-1; tentatively, D is TRBD1 (5 bases). CDR3 length: 14 amino acids. Germline assignment: CDR1 MDHEN and CDR2 SYDVKM. The V end was cut by 6 bases, the J end by 1 base, with 12 bases between. The CDR3 loop reads CASRAPGGNTEAFF. As DNA, the CDR3 is TGTGCCAGCAGAGCCCCGGGGGGGAACACTGAAGCTTTCTTT.

This chain uses TRBV10-3 with TRBJ2-1; 15 nucleotides align to TRBD2. The CDR3 extends over 19 amino acids. Trimming at V came to 0 bases and at J to 0 bases, leaving 3 bases not matched to a gene. Germline V gene sequence: CDR1 ENHRY, CDR2 SYGVKD. CDR3 sequence: CAISESGTSGRSSYNEQFF. In DNA, the CDR3 is TGTGCCATCAGTGAGTCGGGGACTAGCGGGAGGAGCTCCTACAATGAGCAGTTCTTC.

This sequence joins TRBV6-4 and TRBJ2-2; 15 bases are shared with TRBD2. Germline V CDR1 and CDR2: MRHNA, SNTAGT. V was pared by 5 bases and J by 5 bases, with 6 bases of the junction left unmatched. This CDR3 contains 17 residues. The CDR3 protein is CASSSGLAGGGTGELFF. CDR3 coding DNA: TGTGCCAGCAGTTCGGGACTAGCGGGAGGCGGGACCGGGGAGCTGTTTTTT.

The J gene is TRBJ2-2, the V gene TRBV7-3; 8 bases align to TRBD2. The CDR3 has 18 amino acids. V lost 3 bases and J lost 1; bases outside the gene matches: 10. Looked up from germline, CDR1 is SGHTA and CDR2 is FQGTGA. The DNA of the CDR3 is TGTGCCAGCAGCTTGGAAGCCAGGACTAGCCAGAACACCGGGGAGCTGTTTTTT. This gives the protein CASSLEARTSQNTGELFF. Variable domain in full (rest from reference TRBV7-3 and TRBJ2-2): GAGVSQTPSNKVTEKGKYVELRCDPISGHTALYWYRQSLGQGPEFLIYFQGTGAADDSGLPNDRFFAVRPEGSVSTLKIQRTERGDSAVYLCASSLEARTSQNTGELFFGEGSRLTVL.

The rearrangement uses TRBV6-2 or TRBV6-3 and TRBJ1-5; 11 nucleotides match TRBD1. V lost 2 bases, J lost 1 base, and 10 bases stayed unmatched. The CDR3 length is 19 residues. CDR1 MNHEY and CDR2 SVGEGT come from the germline V gene. The CDR3 sequence is CASSYPPDRGLVSNQPQHF. Here the CDR3 DNA reads TGTGCCAGCAGTTACCCCCCGGACAGGGGGCTTGTGAGCAATCAGCCCCAGCATTTT.

The chain is built from TRBV10-3 and TRBJ2-5; 7 positions match TRBD1. This CDR3 is built from 13 residues. The germline V gene has CDR1 ENHRY and CDR2 SYGVKD. V trimming: 8 bases; J trimming: 3 bases; junction bases outside the gene matches: 6. The CDR3 sequence: CAIAWDREETQYF. DNA of the CDR3: TGTGCCATCGCCTGGGACAGAGAAGAGACCCAGTACTTC.

This clone was counted once. V gene TRBV4-3 combines with J gene TRBJ1-4, with D possibly being TRBD1 (5 bases). This CDR3 region has 16 residues. Trimming took 3 bases from V and 8 from J, leaving 19 bases between them. CDR1 LGHNA and CDR2 YSLEER come from the germline V gene. CDR3 amino acids: CASSQGSGRVWEKLFF. The CDR3 DNA is TGCGCCAGCAGCCAGGGCTCGGGCAGGGTATGGGAAAAACTGTTTTTT.

This chain connects TRBV7-9 to TRBJ2-7, with 7 positions matching TRBD2. Germline V gives CDR1 SEHNR, CDR2 FQNEAQ (reference sequence). Losses at the gene ends were 1 base for V and 6 bases for J; bases not matched to a gene: 6. The CDR3 has 14 amino acids. The CDR3 DNA reads as TGTGCCAGCAGCTTAGTTAACGGACTAGGCGAGCAGTACTTC. Encoded protein: CASSLVNGLGEQYF.

The chain couples TRBV6-6 to TRBJ1-2; 8 positions agree with TRBD1. Germline V gene data show CDR1 as MNHNY and CDR2 as SVGAGI (reference sequence). The CDR3 sequence is 16 residues long. The V gene end was trimmed by 6 bases and the J gene end by 3 bases; junction bases not matched to a gene: 12. CDR3 in amino acids: CASRGGPQGAHYGYTF. DNA for the CDR3: TGTGCCAGCAGGGGAGGCCCTCAGGGGGCACACTATGGCTACACCTTC.

This chain uses TRBV6-5 with TRBJ1-2, with D hard to call. The CDR3 extends over 12 amino acids. CDR1 and CDR2 from the germline V gene are MNHEY and SVGAGI. Trimming cost V 8 bases and J 4 bases, with 11 bases left between them. The DNA of the CDR3 is TGTGCCAGCTTGCGGCTTGGCTATGGCTACACCTTC. This translates into CASLRLGYGYTF.

V gene TRBV28 combines with J gene TRBJ1-2; 10 nucleotides match TRBD1. The V gene end was trimmed by 6 bases and the J gene end by 7 bases; junction bases not matched to a gene: 20. The CDR3 has 18 amino acids. Germline CDR1 and CDR2: MDHEN and SYDVKM. CDR3 protein: CASRTNPGQGSSVGGYTF. CDR3 nucleotide sequence: TGTGCCAGCAGAACCAATCCGGGACAGGGGTCCTCCGTTGGTGGCTACACCTTC.

The genes are TRBV5-1 and TRBJ1-6, with TRBD1 matching over 7 bases. Trimming at V came to 0 bases and at J to 5 bases, leaving 2 bases not matched to a gene. The CDR3 totals 15 residues. The germline gives CDR1 SGHRS, CDR2 YFSETQ. CDR3 region: CASSLVGQDNSPLHF. The CDR3 nucleotides read TGCGCCAGCAGCTTGGTAGGACAGGATAATTCACCCCTCCACTTT.

V and J are TRBV19 and TRBJ2-1, with D perhaps TRBD1 (7 bases). CDR1 LNHDA and CDR2 SQIVND come from the germline V gene (reference sequence). Deletions cut 10 bases from V and 16 bases from J, with 23 bases between. CDR3 length: 12 amino acids. CDR3 DNA sequence: TGTGCCACCGCAGGGGGGAGCAGGGTCCTTTTCTTC. Protein: CATAGGSRVLFF. The full variable domain, its missing parts supplied by reference TRBV19 and TRBJ2-1, is DGGITQSPKYLFRKEGQNVTLSCEQNLNHDAMYWYRQDPGQGLRLIYYSQIVNDFQKGDIAEGYSVSREKKESFPLTVTSAQKNPTAFYLCATAGGSRVLFFGPGTRLTVL.

V gene TRBV7-3 combines with J gene TRBJ2-6, with 10 nucleotides matching TRBD2. V lost 8 bases and J lost 0; bases outside the gene matches: 4. The length of the CDR3 is 16 residues. The germline CDR1 and CDR2 sequences are SGHTA and FQGTGA. The CDR3 sequence: CASASGRGSGANVLTF. In nucleotides, the CDR3 is TGTGCCAGCGCAAGCGGGAGGGGCTCTGGGGCCAACGTCCTGACTTTC.

The gene calls are TRBV28 and TRBJ1-1, with a tentative D call TRBD1 (5 bases). The V and J ends lost 3 bases and 1 base respectively, with 9 bases between them. The length of the CDR3 is 14 residues. Germline V gives CDR1 MDHEN, CDR2 SYDVKM. The CDR3: CASSFQGWNTEAFF. CDR3 DNA sequence: TGTGCCAGCAGTTTTCAGGGATGGAACACTGAAGCTTTCTTT. The full variable domain, its missing parts supplied by reference TRBV28 and TRBJ1-1, is DVKVTQSSRYLVKRTGEKVFLECVQDMDHENMFWYRQDPGLGLRLIYFSYDVKMKEKGDIPEGYSVSREKKERFSLILESASTNQTSMYLCASSFQGWNTEAFFGQGTRLTVV.

The chain's CDR3 is CASSFRLHPGTDTQYF. CDR3 DNA sequence: TGTGCCAGCAGTTTTCGACTTCACCCTGGGACAGATACGCAGTATTTT. This chain links TRBV27 with TRBJ2-3; D unresolved. CDR3 length: 16 amino acids. Germline CDR1 reads MNHEY; CDR2 reads SMNVEV (reference sequence). Between the trimmed V and J ends, which lost 3 bases and 3 bases, there was a span of 16 bases.

The V call is TRBV6-1, the J call TRBJ1-3, with D possibly being TRBD1 (6 bases). This CDR3 comprises 18 residues. Germline V gene sequence: CDR1 MNHNS, CDR2 SASEGT. V lost 0 bases, J lost 0 bases, and 15 bases lay in between. DNA of the CDR3: TGTGCCAGCAGTGAAGCATTGGCAGGGGCGAACTCTGGAAACACCATATATTTT. Residues: CASSEALAGANSGNTIYF.

This sequence joins TRBV28 and TRBJ1-6; the D gene is possibly TRBD1 (6 bases). CDR1 and CDR2 (germline): MDHEN, SYDVKM. Trimming stripped 10 bases from V and 0 bases from J, with 16 bases between. The CDR3 is made up of 16 amino acids. The CDR3: CATHQGRDSYNSPLHF. The CDR3 DNA is TGTGCCACCCACCAGGGGAGGGACTCCTATAATTCACCCCTCCACTTT.

The chain employs TRBV6-4 and TRBJ2-3, with 8 bases identical to TRBD2. V lost 5 bases, J lost 4 bases, and 2 bases stayed unmatched. Germline V gene data show CDR1 as MRHNA and CDR2 as SNTAGT. The CDR3 is 13 residues long. CDR3 protein: CASSYGGADTQYF. In DNA, the CDR3 is TGTGCCAGCAGTTACGGGGGGGCAGATACGCAGTATTTT.

This clone was detected once. V gene TRBV28 combines with J gene TRBJ2-7; 11 nucleotides match TRBD2. The ends lost 5 bases at V and 2 bases at J; junction bases unmatched: 5. The CDR3 runs to 15 residues. Germline loops: CDR1 MDHEN, CDR2 SYDVKM. The CDR3 region is CASSAGTSGPYEQYV. The CDR3 DNA reads as TGTGCCAGCAGTGCCGGGACTAGCGGTCCCTACGAGCAGTACGTC.

The rearrangement joins TRBV6-5 to TRBJ1-5; possible D gene TRBD1, 5 bases. Trimming left V 6 bases short and J 6 bases short, with 12 bases between. The CDR3 covers 13 residues. CDR1 is MNHEY and CDR2 is SVGAGI in the germline V gene. DNA of the CDR3: TGTGCCAGCAGAGGGGCTCTGGGTCAGCCCCAGCATTTT. It specifies CASRGALGQPQHF.